Listed here is a single T cell receptor beta chain. The sample is drawn from a study of blood T cell repertoires in COVID-19. Overall study context: Acute and convalescent COVID-19 specimens originated in the United States, Italy and Spain.

The repertoire was sequenced with immunoSEQ multiplex PCR; TCRdb's copy has only in-frame clones and lacks some. Among approximately 170,000 clones, roughly nine tenths were seen once, and the ten largest hold around 4%. CDR1 and CDR2 from the germline V gene are LGHNT and FRNRAP. V lost 0 bases and J lost 4, with 15 bases in between. CDR3 length equals 16 residues. The sequencing input was peripheral blood. The TCR comes from a woman aged 65 to 85 with acute or convalescent COVID-19. This sequence joins TRBV12-5 and TRBJ1-1; a possible D gene is TRBD1 (6 bases). CDR3 DNA: TGTGCTAGTGGTTTGGTACAATGGCAGGGGATCACTGAAGCTTTCTTT. It is translated as CASGLVQWQGITEAFF.